This T cell receptor (beta chain) was recovered during a study of cytomegalovirus exposure and HLA in healthy donors. Regarding the study as a whole: Researchers reported in a later analysis that a missense DCLRE1C variant was tied to TCR beta V- and J-gene trimming.

About this clone: What it binds is unknown.

Trimming took 5 bases from V and 4 from J, leaving 8 bases between them. The CDR3 totals 13 residues. Germline V lookup: CDR1 SGHTA, CDR2 FQGTGA. The PCR had 60 Vbeta and 13 Jbeta primers. The repertoire was sequenced with immunoSEQ multiplex PCR; TCRdb's copy has only in-frame clones and lacks some. The sample yields hundreds of thousands of clones, just over 75% seen once. This receptor was identified in a man between 18 and 29 years old in good health and CMV-seronegative. The V and J genes are TRBV7-3 and TRBJ2-2; the D is unclear. The sequencing input was PBMCs. CDR3 nucleotide sequence: TGTGCCAGCAGCCCCAGTTCCACCGGGGAGCTGTTTTTT. Translation: CASSPSSTGELFF.